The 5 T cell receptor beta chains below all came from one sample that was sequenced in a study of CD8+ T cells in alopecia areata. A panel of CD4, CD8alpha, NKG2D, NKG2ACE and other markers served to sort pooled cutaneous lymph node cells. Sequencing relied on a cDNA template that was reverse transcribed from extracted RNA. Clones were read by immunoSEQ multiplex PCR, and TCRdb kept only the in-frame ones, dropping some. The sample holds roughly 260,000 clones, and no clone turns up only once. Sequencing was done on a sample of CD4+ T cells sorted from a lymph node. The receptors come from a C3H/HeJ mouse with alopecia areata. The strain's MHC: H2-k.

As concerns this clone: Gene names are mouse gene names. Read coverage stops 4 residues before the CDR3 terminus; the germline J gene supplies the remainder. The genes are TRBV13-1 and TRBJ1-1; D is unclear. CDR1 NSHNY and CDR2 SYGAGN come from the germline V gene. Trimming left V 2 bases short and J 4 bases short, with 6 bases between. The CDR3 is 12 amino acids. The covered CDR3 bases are TGTGCCAGCAGTGAACACCTCACA. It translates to CASSEHLT. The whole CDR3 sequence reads CASSEHLTEVFF.

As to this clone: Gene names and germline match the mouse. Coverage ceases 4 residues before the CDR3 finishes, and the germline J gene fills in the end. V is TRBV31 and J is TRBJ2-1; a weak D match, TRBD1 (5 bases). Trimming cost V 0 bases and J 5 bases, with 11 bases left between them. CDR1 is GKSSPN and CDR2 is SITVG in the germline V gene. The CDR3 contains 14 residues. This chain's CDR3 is CAWSLEGKDAEQFF. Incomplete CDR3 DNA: TGTGCCTGGAGTCTAGAGGGGAAGGATGCT.

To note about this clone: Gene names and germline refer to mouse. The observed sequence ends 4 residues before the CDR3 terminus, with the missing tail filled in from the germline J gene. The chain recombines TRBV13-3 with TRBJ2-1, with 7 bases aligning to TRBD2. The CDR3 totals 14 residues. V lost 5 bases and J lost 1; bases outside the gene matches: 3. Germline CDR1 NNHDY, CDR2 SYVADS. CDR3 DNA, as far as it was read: TGTGCCAGCAGAAACTGGGGCAACTATGCT. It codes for CASRNWGNYA. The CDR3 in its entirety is CASRNWGNYAEQFF.

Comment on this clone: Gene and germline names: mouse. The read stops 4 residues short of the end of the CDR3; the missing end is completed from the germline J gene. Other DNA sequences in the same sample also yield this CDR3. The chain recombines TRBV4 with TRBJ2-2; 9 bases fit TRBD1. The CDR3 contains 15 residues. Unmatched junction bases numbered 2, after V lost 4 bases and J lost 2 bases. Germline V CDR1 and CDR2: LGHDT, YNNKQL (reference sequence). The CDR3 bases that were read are TGTGCCAGCAGCTTACAGGGGGCCAACACCGGG. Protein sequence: CASSLQGANTG. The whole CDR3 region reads CASSLQGANTGQLYF.

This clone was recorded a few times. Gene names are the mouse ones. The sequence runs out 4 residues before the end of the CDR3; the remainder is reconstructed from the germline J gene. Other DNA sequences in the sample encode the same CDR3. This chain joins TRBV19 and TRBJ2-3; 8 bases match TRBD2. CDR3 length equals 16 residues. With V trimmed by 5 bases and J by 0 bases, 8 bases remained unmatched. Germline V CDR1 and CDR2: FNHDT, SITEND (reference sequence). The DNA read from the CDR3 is TGTGCCAGCAGCCGCGACTGGGGCTCTAGTGCAGAA. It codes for CASSRDWGSSAE. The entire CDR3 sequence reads CASSRDWGSSAETLYF.